These T cell receptor beta chains were read from a single sample in a study of OX40 agonist ivuxolimab in advanced cancers. Clones were read by immunoSEQ multiplex PCR, and TCRdb kept only the in-frame ones, dropping some. The sample gives 20,000 to 30,000 clones, under 85% of which show up once; around 13% is in the top ten. This sample comprised CD4+ or CD8+ T cells sorted from blood, obtained in a trial of the OX40 agonist ivuxolimab. The receptors were sampled from an adult with an advanced solid tumor such as melanoma, head and neck, liver or kidney cancer. The CDR3 runs from the conserved cysteine through the conserved F or W. Fields, in order: D gene, V gene, clone size, J gene, CDR3 protein, CDR3 DNA. D genes are given only for firm matches. Where a row states a size, it is once, few, many or the class of an expanded clone; other rows omit it.

-,TRBV10-3,-,TRBJ1-2,CATSPQAGYGTF,TGTGCCACATCCCCCCAGGCAGGCTACGGGACCTTC
-,TRBV6-5,-,TRBJ1-1,CASSSRRNTEAFF,TGTGCCAGCAGTTCCAGGAGGAACACTGAAGCTTTCTTT
TRBD2,TRBV4-2,-,TRBJ2-5,CASSQDRASGGGETQYF,TGTGCCAGCAGCCAAGATAGGGCTAGCGGGGGGGGTGAGACCCAGTACTTC
-,TRBV5-1,few,TRBJ1-1,CASSESSPGITEAFF,TGCGCCAGCAGCGAATCCTCGCCAGGAATCACTGAAGCTTTCTTT
-,TRBV6-5,-,TRBJ1-4,CASSYSMGEKLFF,TGTGCCAGCAGTTACTCGATGGGTGAAAAACTGTTTTTT
TRBD1,TRBV27,-,TRBJ2-4,CASSPKTGYKNIQYF,TGTGCCAGCAGCCCCAAGACAGGGTACAAAAACATTCAGTACTTC
-,TRBV19,-,TRBJ1-5,CASSLSAGQPQHF,TGTGCCAGTAGTCTCTCCGCGGGTCAGCCCCAGCATTTT
-,TRBV6-1,-,TRBJ2-2,CASNRDLNTGELFF,TGTGCCAGCAATCGGGACTTAAACACCGGGGAGCTGTTTTTT
-,TRBV10-1,-,TRBJ2-3,CASSPGGTTDTQYF,TGCGCCAGCAGTCCGGGTGGGACCACAGATACGCAGTATTTT
TRBD1,TRBV2,-,TRBJ1-4,CASSAGTGGHGEKLFF,TGTGCCAGCAGTGCCGGGACAGGGGGTCACGGAGAAAAACTGTTTTTT
TRBD1,TRBV7-9,few,TRBJ1-2,CASSMTGGNYGYTF,TGTGCCAGCAGCATGACAGGGGGCAACTATGGCTACACCTTC